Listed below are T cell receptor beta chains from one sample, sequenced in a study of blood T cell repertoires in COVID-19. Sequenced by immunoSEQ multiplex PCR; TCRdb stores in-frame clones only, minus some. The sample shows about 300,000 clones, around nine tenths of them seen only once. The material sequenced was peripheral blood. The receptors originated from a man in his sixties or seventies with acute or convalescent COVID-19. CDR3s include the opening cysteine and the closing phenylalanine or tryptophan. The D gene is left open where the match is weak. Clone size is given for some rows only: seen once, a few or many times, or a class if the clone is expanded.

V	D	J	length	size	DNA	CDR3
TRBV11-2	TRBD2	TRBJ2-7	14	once	TGTGCCAGCAGCCCCCGACTAGCGGACTACGAGCAGTACTTC	CASSPRLADYEQYF
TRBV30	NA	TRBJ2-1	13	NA	TGTGCCTGGAGCGTCGTTGGCGGGAACGGGCAGTTCTTC	CAWSVVGGNGQFF
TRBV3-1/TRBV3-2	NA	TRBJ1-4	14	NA	TGTGCCAGCAGCCCGGACAGCTATAATGAAAAACTGTTTTTT	CASSPDSYNEKLFF
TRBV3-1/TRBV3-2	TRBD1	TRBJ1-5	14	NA	TGTGCCAGCAGAGGGACAGGGATCAATCAGCCCCAGCATTTT	CASRGTGINQPQHF
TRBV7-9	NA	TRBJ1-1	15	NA	TGTGCCAGCAGCCGCCTAGGTCCGCACCGGTCTGAAGCTTTCTTT	CASSRLGPHRSEAFF
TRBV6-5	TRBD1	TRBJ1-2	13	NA	TGTGCCAGCATCGACAGGGGTTCCGGCGGCTACACCTTC	CASIDRGSGGYTF
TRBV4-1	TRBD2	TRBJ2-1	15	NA	TGCGCCAGCAGCCAGGTCAGCGGGGGGTACAATGAGCAGTTCTTC	CASSQVSGGYNEQFF
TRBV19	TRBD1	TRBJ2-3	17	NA	TGTGCCAGTAGTACCTTCGCGGGACAGGGCCCCACAGATACGCAGTATTTT	CASSTFAGQGPTDTQYF
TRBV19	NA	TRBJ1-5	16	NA	TGTGCCAGGCGTGCGGGGGCGGCTGAAATCAATCAGCCCCAGCATTTT	CARRAGAAEINQPQHF
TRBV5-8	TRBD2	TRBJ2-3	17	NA	TGTGCCAGCAGCTTGGCGGGAGGGCGAGTCGACACAGATACGCAGTATTTT	CASSLAGGRVDTDTQYF
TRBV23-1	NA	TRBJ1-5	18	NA	TGCGCCAGCAGTCAAACAGCACAGGATCATGGTAGCAATCAGCCCCAGCATTTT	CASSQTAQDHGSNQPQHF
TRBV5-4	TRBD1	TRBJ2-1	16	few	TGTGCCAGCAGCTTGTGGGACAGGGATGTACGCAATGAGCAGTTCTTC	CASSLWDRDVRNEQFF
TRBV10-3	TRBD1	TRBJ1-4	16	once	TGTGCCATCAGTAAACCTCCGGGACAGGGTGATGAAAAACTGTTTTTT	CAISKPPGQGDEKLFF
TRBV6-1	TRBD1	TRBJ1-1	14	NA	TGTGCCAGCAGTTTCGGGACAGGGAACACTGAAGCTTTCTTT	CASSFGTGNTEAFF
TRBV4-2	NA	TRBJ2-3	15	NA	TGTGCCAGCAGCCAAGATCAGACTAAATCAGATACGCAGTATTTT	CASSQDQTKSDTQYF
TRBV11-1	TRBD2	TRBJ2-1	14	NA	TGTGCCAGCAGCTTAGAATTGGGGGACTATAAGTCTCTCTTC	CASSLELGDYKSLF
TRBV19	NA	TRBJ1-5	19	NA	TGTGCCAGTAGTATAGGCCTTGGAGGGCACCGTAATAGCAATCAGCCCCAGCATTTT	CASSIGLGGHRNSNQPQHF
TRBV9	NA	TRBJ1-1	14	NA	TGTGCCAGCAGCGCGGACAGCTCGAACACTGAAGCTTTCTTT	CASSADSSNTEAFF
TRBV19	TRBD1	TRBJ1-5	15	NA	TGTGCCAGTAGTATCGGGACAGGCTCCAATCAGCCCCAGCATTTT	CASSIGTGSNQPQHF
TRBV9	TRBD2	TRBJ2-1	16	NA	TGTGCCAGCAGCCCCCGACTAGCGGGAGGGGGCAATGAGCAGTTCTTC	CASSPRLAGGGNEQFF
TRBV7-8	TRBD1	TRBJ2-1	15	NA	TGTGCCAGCAGCCGAGGACAGGCCTCCTACAATGAGCAGTTCTTC	CASSRGQASYNEQFF
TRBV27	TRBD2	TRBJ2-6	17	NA	TGTGCCAGCAGTTTATCTAAGAGGAGCGGGGGGCCCAACGTCCTGACTTTC	CASSLSKRSGGPNVLTF
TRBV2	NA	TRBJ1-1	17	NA	TGTGCCAGCAGTGAAAATTCCGGCAGAATGGCCACAGGGGAAGCTTTCTTT	CASSENSGRMATGEAFF
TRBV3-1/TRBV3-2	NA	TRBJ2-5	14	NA	TGTGCCAGCAGCCAAACTGGGGCGGTGGAGACCCAGTACTTC	CASSQTGAVETQYF
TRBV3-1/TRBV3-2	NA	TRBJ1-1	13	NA	TGTGCCAGCAGCCAAGGTAGGGGCACTGAAGCTTTCTTT	CASSQGRGTEAFF
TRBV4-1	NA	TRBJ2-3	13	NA	TGCGCCAGCAGCCCTGAGTACGCAGATACGCAGTATTTT	CASSPEYADTQYF
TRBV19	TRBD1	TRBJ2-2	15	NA	TGTGCCAGTAGACTAGGACAGGTTAACACCGGGGAGCTGTTTTTT	CASRLGQVNTGELFF
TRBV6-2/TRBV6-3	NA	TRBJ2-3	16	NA	TGTGCCAGCAGTTGGGAGTCTAGCGAGGGCACAGATACGCAGTATTTT	CASSWESSEGTDTQYF
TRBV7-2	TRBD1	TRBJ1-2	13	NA	TGTGCCAGCAGTCTAGGACAGGGGGATGGCTACACCTTC	CASSLGQGDGYTF
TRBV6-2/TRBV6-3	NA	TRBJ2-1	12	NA	TGTGCCAGCAGTTACTCGCGGAATGAGCAGTTCTTC	CASSYSRNEQFF
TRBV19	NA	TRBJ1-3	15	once	TGTGCCAGTAGTATAGATGCGAACTACGGAAACACCATATATTTT	CASSIDANYGNTIYF
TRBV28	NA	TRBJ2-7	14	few	TGTGCCAGCACCAAGGTACAGGGCCCCTACGAGCAGTACTTC	CASTKVQGPYEQYF
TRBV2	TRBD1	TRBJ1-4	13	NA	TGTGCCAGCAGAGGGACAGGGCCTGAAAAACTGTTTTTT	CASRGTGPEKLFF
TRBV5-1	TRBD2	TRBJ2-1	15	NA	TGCGCCAGCAGCTTGGCAAGCGGGAAAGGCAATGAGCAGTTCTTC	CASSLASGKGNEQFF
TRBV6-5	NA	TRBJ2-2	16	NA	TGTGCCAGCAGTTACGGTCCGGGGGATGGCACCGGGGAGCTGTTTTTT	CASSYGPGDGTGELFF
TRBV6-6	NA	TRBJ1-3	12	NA	TGTGCCAGCAGGGAGAATGGAAACACCATATATTTT	CASRENGNTIYF
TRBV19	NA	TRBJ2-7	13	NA	TGTGCCAGTAGTCCTCCAGGGTCCTACGAGCAGTACTTC	CASSPPGSYEQYF
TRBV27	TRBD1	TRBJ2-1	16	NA	TGTGCCAGCAGCGCCCTCGGGACAGGGGACTACAATGAGCAGTTCTTC	CASSALGTGDYNEQFF
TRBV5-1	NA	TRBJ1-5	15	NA	TGCGCCAGCAGCCCAGGGGATTATAGCAATCAGCCCCAGCATTTT	CASSPGDYSNQPQHF
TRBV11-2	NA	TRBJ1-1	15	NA	TGTGCCAGCAGCTTAGGTCCAGGGATGAACACTGAAGCTTTCTTT	CASSLGPGMNTEAFF
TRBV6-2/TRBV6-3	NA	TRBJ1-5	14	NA	TGTGCCAGCAGTTACGAAGCCGGAGACCAGCCCCAGCATTTT	CASSYEAGDQPQHF
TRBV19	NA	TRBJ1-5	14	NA	TGTGCCAGTAGTTCCTCTCTGGGGGGGCAGCCCCAGCATTTT	CASSSSLGGQPQHF
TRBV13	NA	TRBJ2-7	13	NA	TGTGCCAGCAGCGGACAGAGCTCCTACGAGCAGTACTTC	CASSGQSSYEQYF
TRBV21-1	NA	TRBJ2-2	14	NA	TGTGCCAGGCCTCCCCCGGGGGGGGCCGGGGAGCTGTTTTTT	CARPPPGGAGELFF
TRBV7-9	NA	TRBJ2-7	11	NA	TGTGCCAGCAGCGCCTACGGTCAGCAGTACTTC	CASSAYGQQYF
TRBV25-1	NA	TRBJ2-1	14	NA	TGTGCCAGCAGTGCCCCCCCAGGGAACAATGAGCAGTTCTTC	CASSAPPGNNEQFF